Listed below are T cell receptor beta chains from one sample, sequenced in a study of breast tumors, draining lymph nodes, adjacent tissues. TCRdb processed the multiplex PCR reads anew with MiXCR; each CDR3 protein has one entry. The table has around 66,000 distinct CDR3 sequences, about 40% seen once. Sequenced sample: breast tumor tissue. The receptors originated from a female donor with breast cancer. Some clones in this sample may be carry-over from other donors' samples. Each CDR3 is given with its conserved first and last residue. D genes are given only for firm matches. Clone size is given for some rows only: seen once, a few or many times, or a class if the clone is expanded.

j_call,d_call,clone_size,v_call,cdr3_nt,cdr3_aa
TRBJ1-2,NA,many,TRBV12-3/TRBV12-4,TGTGCCAGCAGTTTACCACTTAACTATGGCTACACCTTC,CASSLPLNYGYTF
TRBJ2-7,NA,NA,TRBV7-3,TGTGCCAGCAGCTTACGGACTGTCTCCTACAATGAGCAGTACTTC,CASSLRTVSYNEQYF
TRBJ1-1,TRBD1,few,TRBV12-3/TRBV12-4,TGTGCCAGCAGCAATACCGGGACAGAATTTGAAGCTTTCTTT,CASSNTGTEFEAFF
TRBJ2-5,TRBD1,NA,TRBV24-1,TGTGCCACCAGTGATCGGACAGGGTTGGAGACCCAGTACTTC,CATSDRTGLETQYF
TRBJ1-1,NA,few,TRBV7-2,TGTGCCAGCAGCGTAGGGAGATACACTGAAGCTTTCTTT,CASSVGRYTEAFF
TRBJ2-5,TRBD2,NA,TRBV5-4,TGTGCCAGCAGAGGGGGGACTAGCGGGAGGGCGGAGACCCAGTACTTC,CASRGGTSGRAETQYF
TRBJ2-1,TRBD2,many,TRBV20-1,TGCAGTGCCAGGGCGGCGGGGGCCTACAATGAGCAGTTCTTC,CSARAAGAYNEQFF
TRBJ2-5,NA,NA,TRBV7-9,TGTGCCAGCAGCTTCGGGCAGGCCGGAGAGACCCAGTACTTC,CASSFGQAGETQYF
TRBJ2-7,TRBD2,NA,TRBV15,TGTGCCACCAGCACACCCACTAGCGGTTTTACCTACGAGCAGTACTTC,CATSTPTSGFTYEQYF
TRBJ1-4,NA,many,TRBV27,TGTGCCAGCAGCGATTACGGGGTAGGGGAAAAACTGTTTTTT,CASSDYGVGEKLFF
TRBJ2-1,NA,NA,TRBV27,TGTGCCAGCAGCCCCGACCTTAACCGCTCCTACAATGAGCAGTTCTTC,CASSPDLNRSYNEQFF
TRBJ1-4,TRBD1,once,TRBV7-9,TGTGCCAGCAGCGCACCGGGACAGGGGGATGAAAAACTGTTTTTT,CASSAPGQGDEKLFF
TRBJ1-5,NA,once,TRBV10-3,TGTGCCAGCACTCAAGGGCAGTATAGCAATCAGCCCCAGCGTTTT,CASTQGQYSNQPQRF
TRBJ1-2,TRBD1,NA,TRBV5-1,TGCGCCAGCAGCTTAACCGGGACAGGGGGCTCTAGGACCTTC,CASSLTGTGGSRTF
TRBJ1-5,NA,many,TRBV25-1,TGTGCCAGCAGTGAAGGGGGGAGGCAGCCCCAGCATTTT,CASSEGGRQPQHF
TRBJ2-1,NA,once,TRBV2,TGTGCCAGCAGTCAGGACACGGGCAATGAGCACATCTTC,CASSQDTGNEHIF
TRBJ1-2,TRBD1,NA,TRBV7-2,TGTGCCAGCAGCTTATACGACAGGGAGTATGGCTACACCTTC,CASSLYDREYGYTF
TRBJ1-6,NA,many,TRBV13,TGTGCCAGCAGCTTCTATCCGGGGGGAAGTTCACCCCTCCACTTT,CASSFYPGGSSPLHF
TRBJ1-4,NA,NA,TRBV15,TGTGCCACCAGCAGAGTGGGGTGGGAAAAACTGTTTTTT,CATSRVGWEKLFF